The 10 T cell receptor beta chains listed next were all sequenced from one sample in a study of graft-versus-host responses after intestinal transplantation. Their recognized antigens are unknown. TCRdb's copy holds only in-frame clones and misses some; the assay was immunoSEQ multiplex PCR. The repertoire holds tens of thousands of clones, approximately 91% seen once, with roughly 0.31% in the top ten. The sequenced sample was unstimulated CD4+ T cells sorted from spleen or lymph node cells, obtained before intestinal transplant. The receptor source for this set is a human donor who received an intestinal transplant.

The V call is TRBV27, the J call TRBJ2-3, with 11 bases identical to TRBD2. Germline CDR1 is MNHEY and CDR2 is SMNVEV (reference sequence). The CDR3 covers 14 residues. With 5 bases clipped from V and 14 bases from J, the junction kept 12 bases outside the gene matches. The CDR3 sequence: CASSLDGTSGSRYF. The CDR3 DNA reads as TGTGCCAGCAGTCTCGACGGGACTAGCGGTTCGCGGTATTTT.

The rearrangement links TRBV28 to TRBJ2-7; no reliable D call. Looked up from germline, CDR1 is MDHEN and CDR2 is SYDVKM. V was cut by 2 bases and J by 6 bases, with 8 bases left in between. The CDR3 consists of 12 residues. The CDR3 here is CASSLMWSEQYF. The CDR3 nucleotides read TGTGCCAGCAGTTTAATGTGGAGCGAGCAGTACTTC.

The gene calls are TRBV10-3 and TRBJ2-7; TRBD1 matches 7 bases. V shed 10 bases and J 2 bases; nucleotides not matched to a gene: 11. Germline CDR1 reads ENHRY; CDR2 reads SYGVKD. The CDR3 length is 14 residues. This chain's CDR3 is CATRQGRPPYEQYF. The CDR3 bases are TGTGCCACCCGACAGGGAAGGCCACCCTACGAGCAGTACTTC.

The chain recombines TRBV9 with TRBJ2-7, with D possibly TRBD1 on 6 matching bases. Trimming took off 1 base at V and 1 base at J, with 9 bases between the two ends. Germline V lookup: CDR1 SGDLS, CDR2 YYNGEE. CDR3 length equals 14 residues. The CDR3 DNA sequence: TGTGCCAGCAGCGTAAGTGGACAGTCCTACGAGCAGTACTTC. The encoded protein is CASSVSGQSYEQYF.

This chain joins TRBV29-1 and TRBJ1-1; D ambiguous. V was pared by 2 bases and J by 2 bases, with 9 bases between. Germline loops: CDR1 SQVTM, CDR2 ANQGSEA. This CDR3 is 13 amino acids long. CDR3: CSVEWRLNTEAFF. CDR3 sequence (DNA): TGCAGCGTTGAATGGCGGCTCAACACTGAAGCTTTCTTT.

This chain links TRBV29-1 with TRBJ1-3, with D possibly matching TRBD1 (5 bases). Germline loops: CDR1 SQVTM, CDR2 ANQGSEA. The CDR3 is 11 amino acids. This CDR3 reads CSGAIGNTIYF. As DNA, the CDR3 is TGCAGTGGGGCTATTGGAAACACCATATATTTT.

V is TRBV10-1 and J is TRBJ1-5, with D uncertain. Germline V lookup: CDR1 WNHNN, CDR2 SYGVQD (reference sequence). CDR3 size: 14 residues. V dropped 6 bases and J dropped 0 bases, with 9 bases sitting between them. The CDR3 DNA is TGCGCCAGCAGGGCCTCTTTTAGCAATCAGCCCCAGCATTTT. Translating gives CASRASFSNQPQHF.

The chain combines TRBV6-1 with TRBJ1-2; D not certain. V lost 4 bases and J lost 4, with 4 bases in between. Germline assignment: CDR1 MNHNS and CDR2 SASEGT. CDR3 length: 11 residues. The CDR3 loop reads CASSAVYGYTF. CDR3 in DNA: TGTGCCAGCAGTGCCGTCTATGGCTACACCTTC.

This clone was observed once. The chain joins TRBV15 to TRBJ1-5; D may be TRBD1 (5 bases). Per the germline V gene, CDR1 is LNHNV and CDR2 is YYDKDF (reference sequence). The length of the CDR3 is 14 residues. V lost 7 bases, J lost 4 bases, and 14 bases lay in between. CDR3 protein: CATKGPAGNQPQHF. For the CDR3, the DNA is TGTGCCACCAAGGGACCCGCGGGGAATCAGCCCCAGCATTTT.

The gene calls are TRBV11-1 and TRBJ1-2, with a possible D match to TRBD1 (5 bases). The CDR3 loop spans 16 amino acids. V was cut by 4 bases and J by 0 bases, with 15 bases left in between. Per germline, CDR1 SGHAT and CDR2 FQDESV (reference sequence). The CDR3: CASSSGMDIANYGYTF. The CDR3 DNA sequence: TGTGCCAGCAGCTCAGGGATGGACATAGCTAACTATGGCTACACCTTC.